A selection of T cell receptor beta chains follows, all from one sample in a study of blood T cell repertoires in COVID-19. Sequenced by immunoSEQ multiplex PCR; TCRdb stores in-frame clones only, minus some. This sample yields about 180,000 clones, of which roughly 78% are seen a single time; around 8.1% belongs to the top ten. The sequenced sample was peripheral blood. The receptor source for this set is a woman between 55 and 75 years old with COVID-19, enrolled during active disease. The CDR3 runs from the conserved cysteine through the conserved F or W. The D gene is left open where the match is weak. Expanded clones are given a class, and other clones once, few, many or no size at all.

cdr3_aa: CASSYNGQGITDTQYF
cdr3_nt: TGTGCCAGCAGTTACAACGGACAGGGTATAACAGATACGCAGTATTTT
clone_size: NA
v_call: TRBV6-2/TRBV6-3
d_call: TRBD1
j_call: TRBJ2-3

cdr3_aa: CASSVVTGSNTGELFF
cdr3_nt: TGTGCCAGCAGCGTAGTGACAGGGTCGAACACCGGGGAGCTGTTTTTT
clone_size: NA
v_call: TRBV9
d_call: TRBD1
j_call: TRBJ2-2

cdr3_aa: CATSENEGRAGANVLTF
cdr3_nt: TGTGCCACCAGTGAAAATGAGGGTAGGGCTGGGGCCAACGTCCTGACTTTC
clone_size: NA
v_call: TRBV24-1
d_call: NA
j_call: TRBJ2-6

cdr3_aa: CASSPGLAGGREQFF
cdr3_nt: TGTGCCAGCAGCCCAGGACTAGCGGGGGGGCGTGAGCAGTTCTTC
clone_size: NA
v_call: TRBV7-3
d_call: TRBD2
j_call: TRBJ2-1

cdr3_aa: CSVAGGEAFF
cdr3_nt: TGCAGTGTCGCAGGGGGCGAAGCTTTCTTT
clone_size: few
v_call: TRBV20-1
d_call: TRBD1
j_call: TRBJ1-1

cdr3_aa: CASSLEGQRVDEQFF
cdr3_nt: TGTGCCAGCAGCTTGGAGGGACAGAGGGTTGATGAGCAGTTCTTC
clone_size: few
v_call: TRBV5-4
d_call: TRBD1
j_call: TRBJ2-1

cdr3_aa: CASSFELGGTNTGELFF
cdr3_nt: TGTGCCAGCAGCTTCGAGCTTGGGGGGACTAACACCGGGGAGCTGTTTTTT
clone_size: NA
v_call: TRBV7-8
d_call: NA
j_call: TRBJ2-2

cdr3_aa: CASSTDRESGQPQHF
cdr3_nt: TGTGCCAGCAGTACCGACAGGGAAAGCGGTCAGCCCCAGCATTTT
clone_size: NA
v_call: TRBV6-5
d_call: TRBD1
j_call: TRBJ1-5

cdr3_aa: CASSQEGVSQGEKLFF
cdr3_nt: TGCGCCAGCAGCCAAGAGGGTGTTAGTCAGGGGGAAAAACTGTTTTTT
clone_size: NA
v_call: TRBV4-1
d_call: NA
j_call: TRBJ1-4

cdr3_aa: CASSFSDRAEQFF
cdr3_nt: TGTGCCAGCAGCTTCTCGGACAGGGCCGAGCAGTTCTTC
clone_size: NA
v_call: TRBV7-6
d_call: TRBD1
j_call: TRBJ2-1

cdr3_aa: CASSYPGGRQETQYF
cdr3_nt: TGTGCCAGCAGTTACCCGGGGGGGCGGCAAGAGACCCAGTACTTC
clone_size: few
v_call: TRBV6-5
d_call: TRBD2
j_call: TRBJ2-5

cdr3_aa: CASSNIASGSYNEQFF
cdr3_nt: TGTGCCAGCAGCAATATAGCCTCCGGCTCCTACAATGAGCAGTTCTTC
clone_size: NA
v_call: TRBV7-6
d_call: NA
j_call: TRBJ2-1

cdr3_aa: CASSATVNTGELFF
cdr3_nt: TGTGCCAGCAGCGCGACAGTGAACACCGGGGAGCTGTTTTTT
clone_size: NA
v_call: TRBV6-5
d_call: NA
j_call: TRBJ2-2

cdr3_aa: CASSADIANYGYTF
cdr3_nt: TGCGCCAGCAGCGCCGACATAGCTAACTATGGCTACACCTTC
clone_size: NA
v_call: TRBV5-1
d_call: NA
j_call: TRBJ1-2

cdr3_aa: CAISKDTISSYNSPLHF
cdr3_nt: TGTGCCATCAGTAAGGACACGATTAGCTCCTATAATTCACCCCTCCACTTT
clone_size: once
v_call: TRBV10-3
d_call: NA
j_call: TRBJ1-6

cdr3_aa: CSASNGLAGVAEQYF
cdr3_nt: TGCAGTGCTAGTAACGGTCTAGCGGGAGTGGCCGAGCAGTACTTC
clone_size: few
v_call: TRBV20-1
d_call: TRBD2
j_call: TRBJ2-7

cdr3_aa: CATSDPATSGRPDTQYF
cdr3_nt: TGTGCCACCAGTGATCCCGCGACTAGCGGGAGACCAGATACGCAGTATTTT
clone_size: NA
v_call: TRBV24-1
d_call: TRBD2
j_call: TRBJ2-3

cdr3_aa: CASSLRAGPNTEAFF
cdr3_nt: TGTGCCAGCAGCTTGAGGGCTGGGCCCAACACTGAAGCTTTCTTT
clone_size: NA
v_call: TRBV7-8
d_call: NA
j_call: TRBJ1-1

cdr3_aa: CASSQGPRREKLFF
cdr3_nt: TGTGCCAGCAGCCAGGGCCCCCGAAGGGAAAAACTGTTTTTT
clone_size: once
v_call: TRBV7-6
d_call: NA
j_call: TRBJ1-4

cdr3_aa: CASSPTKTGDWLYGYTF
cdr3_nt: TGTGCCAGCTCACCGACAAAAACAGGGGATTGGCTCTATGGCTACACCTTC
clone_size: NA
v_call: TRBV18
d_call: TRBD1
j_call: TRBJ1-2

cdr3_aa: CASSSGQGKMQYF
cdr3_nt: TGTGCCAGCAGCTCCGGACAGGGAAAGATGCAGTACTTC
clone_size: few
v_call: TRBV5-6
d_call: TRBD1
j_call: TRBJ2-7

cdr3_aa: CASSLAGALSYEQYF
cdr3_nt: TGTGCCAGCAGCTTAGCCGGAGCGCTTTCCTACGAGCAGTACTTC
clone_size: NA
v_call: TRBV7-8
d_call: NA
j_call: TRBJ2-7

cdr3_aa: CASSIRGEGNEQFF
cdr3_nt: TGTGCCAGCAGCATTAGAGGGGAGGGGAATGAGCAGTTCTTC
clone_size: NA
v_call: TRBV9
d_call: TRBD2
j_call: TRBJ2-1

cdr3_aa: CASSFTSGGEETQYF
cdr3_nt: TGTGCCAGCAGCTTCACCAGCGGGGGCGAAGAGACCCAGTACTTC
clone_size: NA
v_call: TRBV5-4
d_call: TRBD2
j_call: TRBJ2-5

cdr3_aa: CASSLDRAGGDTGELFF
cdr3_nt: TGTGCCAGCAGCTTAGATCGGGCAGGGGGCGACACCGGGGAGCTGTTTTTT
clone_size: NA
v_call: TRBV11-2
d_call: TRBD1
j_call: TRBJ2-2

cdr3_aa: CASSESGQVYGYTF
cdr3_nt: TGTGCCAGCAGTGAGTCGGGACAGGTCTATGGCTACACCTTC
clone_size: NA
v_call: TRBV25-1
d_call: TRBD1
j_call: TRBJ1-2

cdr3_aa: CASSSEAAKNIQYF
cdr3_nt: TGTGCCAGCAGTTCCGAGGCGGCCAAAAACATTCAGTACTTC
clone_size: NA
v_call: TRBV6-2/TRBV6-3
d_call: NA
j_call: TRBJ2-4

cdr3_aa: CASSFNSLPNTEAFF
cdr3_nt: TGTGCCAGCAGTTTTAACTCTCTTCCGAACACTGAAGCTTTCTTT
clone_size: few
v_call: TRBV27
d_call: NA
j_call: TRBJ1-1

cdr3_aa: CASSIGQVNYNEQFF
cdr3_nt: TGTGCCAGTAGTATAGGACAGGTTAACTACAATGAGCAGTTCTTC
clone_size: once
v_call: TRBV19
d_call: NA
j_call: TRBJ2-1

cdr3_aa: CSAIPEETQYF
cdr3_nt: TGCAGTGCTATCCCCGAGGAGACCCAGTACTTC
clone_size: NA
v_call: TRBV20-1
d_call: NA
j_call: TRBJ2-5

cdr3_aa: CASSERGVAGGVGNQPQHF
cdr3_nt: TGTGCCAGCAGTGAAAGGGGGGTGGCAGGGGGCGTTGGCAATCAGCCCCAGCATTTT
clone_size: once
v_call: TRBV2
d_call: TRBD1
j_call: TRBJ1-5

cdr3_aa: CASSQTGTANTEAFF
cdr3_nt: TGTGCCAGCAGCCAAACCGGGACAGCGAACACTGAAGCTTTCTTT
clone_size: NA
v_call: TRBV3-1/TRBV3-2
d_call: TRBD1
j_call: TRBJ1-1

cdr3_aa: CASSLFQGATTEAFF
cdr3_nt: TGCGCCAGCAGCTTGTTTCAGGGGGCGACCACTGAAGCTTTCTTT
clone_size: once
v_call: TRBV5-1
d_call: TRBD1
j_call: TRBJ1-1

cdr3_aa: CASSIPPGQGSGEAFF
cdr3_nt: TGTGCCAGTAGTATCCCCCCGGGACAGGGTTCCGGTGAAGCTTTCTTT
clone_size: NA
v_call: TRBV19
d_call: TRBD1
j_call: TRBJ1-1

cdr3_aa: CASSLGTGGGGYEQYF
cdr3_nt: TGTGCCAGCAGCTTAGGGACAGGGGGCGGAGGCTACGAGCAGTACTTC
clone_size: few
v_call: TRBV11-3
d_call: TRBD1
j_call: TRBJ2-7

cdr3_aa: CASRGDWKLFF
cdr3_nt: TGTGCCAGCAGAGGTGACTGGAAACTGTTTTTT
clone_size: NA
v_call: TRBV28
d_call: NA
j_call: TRBJ1-4